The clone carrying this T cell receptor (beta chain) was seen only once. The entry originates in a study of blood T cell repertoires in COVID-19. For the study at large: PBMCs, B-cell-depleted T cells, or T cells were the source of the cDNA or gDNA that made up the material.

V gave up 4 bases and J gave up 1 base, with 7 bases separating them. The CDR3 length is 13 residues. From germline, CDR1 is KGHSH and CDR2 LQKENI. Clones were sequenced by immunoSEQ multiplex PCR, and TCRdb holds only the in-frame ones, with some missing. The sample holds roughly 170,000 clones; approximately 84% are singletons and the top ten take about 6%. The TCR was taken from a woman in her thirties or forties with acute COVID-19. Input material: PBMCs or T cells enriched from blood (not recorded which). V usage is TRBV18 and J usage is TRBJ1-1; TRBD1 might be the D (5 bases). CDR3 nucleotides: TGTGCCAGCTCACTAAGGGGGAACACTGAAGCTTTCTTT. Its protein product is CASSLRGNTEAFF.